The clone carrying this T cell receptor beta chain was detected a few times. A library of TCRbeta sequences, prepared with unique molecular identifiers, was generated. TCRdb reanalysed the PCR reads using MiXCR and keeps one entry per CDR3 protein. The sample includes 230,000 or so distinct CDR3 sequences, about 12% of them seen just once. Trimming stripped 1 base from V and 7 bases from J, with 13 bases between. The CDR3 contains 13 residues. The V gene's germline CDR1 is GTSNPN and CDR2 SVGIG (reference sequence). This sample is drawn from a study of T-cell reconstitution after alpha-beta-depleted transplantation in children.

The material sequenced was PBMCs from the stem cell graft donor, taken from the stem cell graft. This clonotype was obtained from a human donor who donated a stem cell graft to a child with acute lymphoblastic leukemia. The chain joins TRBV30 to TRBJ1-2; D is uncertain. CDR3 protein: CAWSGTRESGYTF. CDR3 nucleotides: TGTGCCTGGAGTGGCACAAGGGAGAGTGGCTACACCTTC.